The 32 T cell receptor beta chains listed next were all sequenced from one sample in a study of shared clonotypes between healthy human individuals. Libraries were prepared by immunoSEQ multiplex PCR; TCRdb keeps only in-frame clonotypes and omits some of them. The sample carries approximately 2.5 million clones, more than 90% recorded once. Material: naive CD4+ T cells sorted from blood. Sample subset: CD45RA+ positively selected. The receptors here all came from a man aged 18-30 years in good health.

A word on this clone: The same CDR3 also results from other DNA sequences found in this sample. This chain links TRBV9 with TRBJ2-3; D not certain. The germline V and J ends were trimmed by 0 bases and 6 bases, with 5 bases remaining between them. CDR1 is SGDLS, CDR2 YYNGEE, per germline. The CDR3 contains 12 residues. The CDR3 is CASSVGGDTQYF. In nucleotides, the CDR3 is TGTGCCAGCAGCGTAGGTGGGGATACGCAGTATTTT. Full variable domain (missing parts from reference TRBV9 and TRBJ2-3): DSGVTQTPKHLITATGQRVTLRCSPRSGDLSVYWYQQSLDQGLQFLIQYYNGEERAKGNILERFSAQQFPDLHSELNLSSLELGDSALYFCASSVGGDTQYFGPGTRLTVL.

The chain is built from TRBV5-1 and TRBJ1-6; 7 positions agree with TRBD1. Germline V gene lookup returns CDR1 SGHRS and CDR2 YFSETQ. With V trimmed by 3 bases and J by 7 bases, 4 bases remained unmatched. CDR3 length equals 14 residues. CDR3 sequence (DNA): TGCGCCAGCAGCTCAGGGGGAACGAATTCACCCCTCCACTTT. Its protein product is CASSSGGTNSPLHF.

About this clone itself: Distinct nucleotide sequences in the sample also encode this CDR3. The genes are TRBV7-2 and TRBJ2-7; weak D call: TRBD2 (5 bases). CDR1 SGHTA and CDR2 FQGNSA come from the germline V gene. CDR3 length: 13 amino acids. V dropped 1 base and J dropped 4 bases, with 8 bases sitting between them. In DNA, the CDR3 is TGTGCCAGCAGCTTAGTAGCGTTTTACGAGCAGTACTTC. Encoded protein: CASSLVAFYEQYF.

The V gene is TRBV5-8, the J gene TRBJ2-2, with D hard to call. CDR1 is SGHTS, CDR2 YDEGEE, per germline. CDR3 length: 15 residues. V was shortened by 1 base and J by 3 bases, with 10 bases between the two germline ends. The CDR3 region has the DNA TGTGCCAGCAGCTTGACCGGCAGCTACACCGGGGAGCTGTTTTTT. This sequence encodes CASSLTGSYTGELFF.

In this sample, this clone turned up once. The chain has TRBV5-1 and TRBJ2-3, with TRBD1 as a possible D gene (6 bases). The CDR3 runs to 15 residues. The V end lost 1 base, the J end lost 4 bases, and 13 bases lay between the germline ends. Germline loops: CDR1 SGHRS, CDR2 YFSETQ. The CDR3 spells CASSLWDTSSDTQYF. CDR3 sequence (DNA): TGCGCCAGCAGCTTGTGGGACACTTCGTCAGATACGCAGTATTTT.

In its sample, this clone was seen once. The chain uses TRBV6-6 and TRBJ1-2; perhaps TRBD1 as D (5 bases). This CDR3 spans 14 amino acids. Germline V gives CDR1 MNHNY, CDR2 SVGAGI (reference sequence). Trimming left V 4 bases short and J 1 base short, with 10 bases between. The CDR3, as DNA: TGTGCCAGCAGTTTAACAGGAGTTAACTATGGCTACACCTTC. This codes for CASSLTGVNYGYTF.

The CDR3 spells CASSSSGTENYEQYF. The CDR3 bases are TGTGCCAGCAGTTCTTCCGGGACGGAGAATTACGAGCAGTACTTC. The chain couples TRBV28 to TRBJ2-7; D tentatively reads TRBD1 or TRBD2 (5 bases each). Germline loops: CDR1 MDHEN, CDR2 SYDVKM. Trimming stripped 4 bases from V and 4 bases from J, with 17 bases between. The CDR3 extends over 15 amino acids.

CDR3 sequence reads: CASSLGLDEQYF. As DNA, the CDR3 is TGTGCCAGCAGCTTAGGACTCGACGAGCAGTACTTC. The chain recombines TRBV7-2 with TRBJ2-7; D uncertain. From germline, CDR1 is SGHTA and CDR2 FQGNSA. With 1 base removed from V and 5 bases from J, the gap between germline ends came to 6 bases. The length of the CDR3 is 12 residues.

The chain joins TRBV5-1 to TRBJ2-7; 8 positions agree with TRBD1. CDR3 length equals 15 residues. Germline lookup yields CDR1 SGHRS and CDR2 YFSETQ. The junction had 7 bases not matched to a gene; V was cut back by 0 bases and J by 5 bases. The DNA for the CDR3 is TGCGCCAGCAGCTTGGAGGGGACAGGTAGCCACGAGCAGTACTTC. Translation: CASSLEGTGSHEQYF. The whole variable domain, filled in from reference TRBV5-1 and TRBJ2-7, reads KAGVTQTPRYLIKTRGQQVTLSCSPISGHRSVSWYQQTPGQGLQFLFEYFSETQRNKGNFPGRFSGRQFSNSRSEMNVSTLELGDSALYLCASSLEGTGSHEQYFGPGTRLTVT.

The rearrangement links TRBV6-5 to TRBJ1-1; D unclear. The germline V gene has CDR1 MNHEY and CDR2 SVGAGI. This CDR3 region has 13 residues. V was clipped by 1 base and J by 1 base, with 4 bases between them. The CDR3 loop is CASSYLKNTEAFF. DNA for the CDR3: TGTGCCAGCAGTTACTTGAAGAACACTGAAGCTTTCTTT.

The CDR3 spells CASSLVRGDNSPLHF. CDR3 coding DNA: TGCGCCAGCAGCTTGGTGAGGGGGGACAATTCACCCCTCCACTTT. V is TRBV5-1 and J is TRBJ1-6, with D perhaps matching TRBD1 (6 bases). There are 15 residues in the CDR3. With 0 bases removed from V and 7 bases from J, the gap between germline ends came to 11 bases. Per the germline V gene, CDR1 is SGHRS and CDR2 is YFSETQ.

This chain links TRBV30 with TRBJ2-3, with TRBD2 matching 8 bases. The CDR3 is 15 residues long. J gave up 4 bases and V 3 bases, and 9 bases lay outside the gene matches. Germline V gives CDR1 GTSNPN, CDR2 SVGIG (reference sequence). The CDR3 DNA reads as TGTGCCTGGAGCCCTCGAGCGGGGGAGGCAGATACGCAGTATTTT. This gives the protein CAWSPRAGEADTQYF.

This clone showed up just a few times. The chain couples TRBV10-3 to TRBJ2-2; the D is unclear. V was shortened by 7 bases and J by 6 bases, with 12 bases between the two germline ends. Germline V gene data show CDR1 as ENHRY and CDR2 as SYGVKD. This CDR3 has 13 residues. CDR3 sequence reads: CAITASRAGELFF. CDR3 sequence (DNA): TGTGCCATCACTGCGTCTCGGGCCGGGGAGCTGTTTTTT.

The chain couples TRBV9 to TRBJ2-1; 13 nucleotides agree with TRBD2. The CDR3 extends over 16 amino acids. Germline V gene data show CDR1 as SGDLS and CDR2 as YYNGEE. J lost 7 bases, V lost 0 bases, and 4 bases had no gene match. The CDR3 DNA follows: TGTGCCAGCAGCGTAGAAAGACTAGCGGGGGGAAATGAGCAGTTCTTC. It translates to CASSVERLAGGNEQFF.

The genes are TRBV5-5 and TRBJ2-2; D remains unclear. Germline lookup yields CDR1 SGHKS and CDR2 YYEKEE (reference sequence). V was pared by 2 bases and J by 6 bases, with 5 bases between. CDR3 length: 12 residues. CDR3 sequence (DNA): TGTGCCAGCAGCTTTTTCCCCGGGGAGCTGTTTTTT. It codes for CASSFFPGELFF.

The genes are TRBV6-6 and TRBJ1-1; D not resolved. In germline, CDR1 is MNHNY, CDR2 SVGAGI (reference sequence). The CDR3 contains 13 residues. V lost 7 bases to trimming and J lost 1 base, with 10 bases between them. The CDR3 DNA reads as TGTGCCAGCACAAAGATCACGAACACTGAAGCTTTCTTT. Protein: CASTKITNTEAFF.

The V and J genes are TRBV6-1 and TRBJ2-5; 9 bases map to TRBD2. This CDR3 is built from 15 residues. Germline CDR1 reads MNHNS; CDR2 reads SASEGT. With V trimmed by 5 bases and J by 5 bases, 9 bases remained unmatched. CDR3 residues: CASSSSGRPRETQYF. CDR3 coding DNA: TGTGCCAGCAGTTCGAGCGGGAGGCCGAGGGAGACCCAGTACTTC.

The gene calls are TRBV4-1 and TRBJ2-7; 8 bases line up with TRBD2. The V gene's germline CDR1 is MGHRA and CDR2 YSYEKL. This CDR3 region has 17 residues. The trim removed 1 base at V and 6 bases at J, leaving 14 bases unmatched. In nucleotides, the CDR3 is TGCGCCAGCAGCCAAGTGGGGTCGGGACTAGTTTCCCTCGAGCAGTACTTC. Amino acid sequence: CASSQVGSGLVSLEQYF.

The V call is TRBV27, the J call TRBJ2-2; possibly TRBD1 for D (6 bases). The germline V and J ends were trimmed by 4 bases and 9 bases, with 15 bases remaining between them. Germline lookup yields CDR1 MNHEY and CDR2 SMNVEV (reference sequence). The CDR3 covers 14 residues. The CDR3 protein is CASSSNRERRELFF. CDR3 nucleotide sequence: TGTGCCAGCAGTTCGAACAGGGAAAGGAGGGAGCTGTTTTTT.

V usage is TRBV7-8 and J usage is TRBJ2-7, with 8 bases fitting TRBD1. After removal of 5 bases from V and 2 bases from J, the junction contained 14 bases not matched to a gene. CDR3 length: 17 amino acids. Germline assignment: CDR1 SGHVS and CDR2 FQNEAQ. CDR3 sequence: CASSLAVRGPPTYEQYF. The CDR3 DNA reads TGTGCCAGCAGCCTGGCGGTCAGGGGGCCCCCAACCTACGAGCAGTACTTC. Complete variable domain (other parts from reference TRBV7-8 and TRBJ2-7): GAGVSQSPRYKVAKRGQDVALRCDPISGHVSLFWYQQALGQGPEFLTYFQNEAQLDKSGLPSDRFFAERPEGSVSTLKIQRTQQEDSAVYLCASSLAVRGPPTYEQYFGPGTRLTVT.

The rearrangement links TRBV30 to TRBJ2-2; no firm D call. CDR1 is GTSNPN, CDR2 SVGIG, per germline (reference sequence). This CDR3 spans 13 amino acids. The V and J ends lost 2 bases and 5 bases respectively, with 9 bases between them. The CDR3 nucleotides are TGTGCCTGGAGTCCCCATGGGACCGGGGAGCTGTTTTTT. Protein: CAWSPHGTGELFF.

The rearrangement links TRBV9 to TRBJ1-6; perhaps TRBD1 as D (6 bases). This CDR3 contains 16 residues. Germline V lookup: CDR1 SGDLS, CDR2 YYNGEE. Trimming stripped 0 bases from V and 7 bases from J, with 14 bases between. The CDR3 DNA reads as TGTGCCAGCAGCGTAGGGGAGGGGGGGCCGAATTCACCCCTCCACTTT. It codes for CASSVGEGGPNSPLHF. Combining the CDR3 with reference TRBV9 and TRBJ1-6 gives the whole variable domain DSGVTQTPKHLITATGQRVTLRCSPRSGDLSVYWYQQSLDQGLQFLIQYYNGEERAKGNILERFSAQQFPDLHSELNLSSLELGDSALYFCASSVGEGGPNSPLHFGNGTRLTVT.

This clone appeared a single time. This chain connects TRBV5-4 to TRBJ2-3, with 10 bases that match TRBD2. Trimming cost V 4 bases and J 4 bases; bases outside gene matches: 6. The germline CDR1 and CDR2 sequences are SGHNT and YYREEE (reference sequence). The CDR3 sequence is 15 residues long. This CDR3 reads CASSPSSGSADTQYF. The CDR3 nucleotides are TGTGCCAGCAGCCCATCTAGCGGGAGCGCAGATACGCAGTATTTT.

This rearrangement joins TRBV4-3 to TRBJ2-3; 8 bases fit TRBD2. The CDR3 totals 16 residues. The V and J ends lost 0 bases and 4 bases, in that order; junction bases with no gene match: 6. CDR1 is LGHNA, CDR2 YSLEER, per germline. The CDR3 protein is CASSQDAGGRADTQYF. The CDR3 DNA is TGCGCCAGCAGCCAAGATGCGGGAGGCAGGGCAGATACGCAGTATTTT.

This clone occurred a few times. The same CDR3 also results from other DNA sequences found in this sample. This chain joins TRBV5-1 and TRBJ2-1; the match to TRBD2 covers 12 bases. The CDR3 is 16 residues long. Trimming removed 0 bases from V and 2 bases from J; junction bases left unmatched: 0. CDR1 SGHRS and CDR2 YFSETQ come from the germline V gene. CDR3 loop: CASSLGTSGAYNEQFF. The CDR3 DNA sequence: TGCGCCAGCAGCTTGGGGACTAGCGGGGCCTACAATGAGCAGTTCTTC.

V and J are TRBV25-1 and TRBJ1-2, with D unresolved. Germline CDR1 is MGHDK and CDR2 is SYGVNS. The ends were cut back, 4 bases at V and 0 bases at J, with 9 bases in the middle. The CDR3 contains 14 residues. The CDR3 loop is CASSGATSNYGYTF. Written as DNA, the CDR3 is TGTGCCAGCAGTGGGGCGACCTCTAACTATGGCTACACCTTC.

The V gene is TRBV6-5, the J gene TRBJ2-1; a weak D match, TRBD2 (6 bases). Germline V gives CDR1 MNHEY, CDR2 SVGAGI. This CDR3 contains 14 residues. Trimming removed 5 bases from V and 10 bases from J, with 18 bases in between. CDR3 sequence reads: CASSKGLQDEEQFF. The CDR3 nucleotides read TGTGCCAGCAGTAAGGGACTCCAAGATGAGGAGCAGTTCTTC.

The V gene is TRBV5-1, the J gene TRBJ2-7; TRBD2 agrees at 8 bases. The V gene's germline CDR1 is SGHRS and CDR2 YFSETQ. The junction had 12 bases not matched to a gene; V was cut back by 7 bases and J by 0 bases. The CDR3 is made up of 16 amino acids. The CDR3 DNA follows: TGCGCCAGCCACGGGGCGGGAGGTCGGAGCTCCTACGAGCAGTACTTC. Amino acids: CASHGAGGRSSYEQYF.

The chain joins TRBV27 to TRBJ2-3; TRBD2 is a possible D gene (5 bases). Germline-derived CDR1 and CDR2 are MNHEY and SMNVEV (reference sequence). There are 16 residues in the CDR3. V was cut by 6 bases and J by 0 bases, with 16 bases left in between. In nucleotides, the CDR3 is TGTGCCAGCAGCCCCGCCCGGCTAGCTAGCACAGATACGCAGTATTTT. Protein: CASSPARLASTDTQYF.

V and J are TRBV19 and TRBJ1-1, with TRBD1 matching over 7 bases. The germline CDR1 and CDR2 sequences are LNHDA and SQIVND (reference sequence). V lost 4 bases to trimming and J lost 0 bases; unmatched junction nucleotides: 11. The CDR3 length is 17 residues. CDR3 protein: CASSTPITDRVNTEAFF. In DNA form, the CDR3 reads TGTGCCAGTAGTACCCCGATAACCGACAGGGTGAACACTGAAGCTTTCTTT.

The chain has TRBV7-8 and TRBJ2-1, with D unresolved. This CDR3 contains 15 residues. Germline CDR1 is SGHVS and CDR2 is FQNEAQ. V dropped 0 bases and J dropped 6 bases, with 12 bases sitting between them. The CDR3 sequence is CASSLAGLVGNEQFF. The CDR3 coding sequence is TGTGCCAGCAGCTTAGCGGGCCTAGTAGGCAATGAGCAGTTCTTC.

The rearrangement uses TRBV5-1 and TRBJ2-6, with D perhaps given as TRBD1 or TRBD2 (6 bases each). The V gene's germline CDR1 is SGHRS and CDR2 YFSETQ. The ends were cut back, 4 bases at V and 0 bases at J, with 8 bases in the middle. The CDR3 has 15 amino acids. The CDR3 reads CASSGGGSGANVLTF. CDR3 sequence (DNA): TGCGCCAGCAGCGGAGGGGGCTCTGGGGCCAACGTCCTGACTTTC.